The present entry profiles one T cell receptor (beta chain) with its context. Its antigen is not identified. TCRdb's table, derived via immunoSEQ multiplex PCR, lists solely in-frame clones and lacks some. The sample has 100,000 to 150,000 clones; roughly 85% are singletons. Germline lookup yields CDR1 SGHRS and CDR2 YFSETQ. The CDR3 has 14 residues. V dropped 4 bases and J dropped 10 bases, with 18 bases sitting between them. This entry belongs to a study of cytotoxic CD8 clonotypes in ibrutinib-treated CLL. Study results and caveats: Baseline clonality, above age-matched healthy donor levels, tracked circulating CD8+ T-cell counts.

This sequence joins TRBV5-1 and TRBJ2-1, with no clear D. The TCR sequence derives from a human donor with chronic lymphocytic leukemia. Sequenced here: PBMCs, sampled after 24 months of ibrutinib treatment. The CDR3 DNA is TGCGCCAGCAGCAATCCCGCGCCGGTGGCCGAGCAGTTCTTC. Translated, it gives CASSNPAPVAEQFF.